The TCR beta chain described here comes from a study of T cells in women clearing cervical HPV infection. Overall study findings and caveats: Cases and controls were distinguished at AUC around 0.87 by richness and V genes. Unknown T-cell numbers per sample may underlie the richness differences.

Clones were sequenced by immunoSEQ multiplex PCR, and TCRdb holds only the in-frame ones, with some missing. This sample's table reports around 30,000 clones. As for this clone: No antigen is known for it. The read ends 3 residues early relative to the CDR3; the germline J gene fills the gap.

Looked up from germline, CDR1 is GTSNPN and CDR2 is SVGIG (reference sequence). This CDR3 spans 13 amino acids. The germline V and J ends were trimmed by 0 bases and 0 bases, with 6 bases remaining between them. MY09/MY11 PCR detected cervical HPV DNA; dot-blot assigned genotypes. Sequenced material: blood buffy coat. The origin of this receptor is a woman between 18 and 70 years old with a cervical HPV16 infection that either progressed to CIN3+ or cleared (not recorded which). The chain carries TRBV30 and TRBJ2-7; D gene ambiguous. CDR3 DNA (partial): TGTGCCTGGAGTGTATACAGCTCCTACGAG. This gives the protein CAWSVYSSYE. The entire CDR3 protein is CAWSVYSSYEQYF.